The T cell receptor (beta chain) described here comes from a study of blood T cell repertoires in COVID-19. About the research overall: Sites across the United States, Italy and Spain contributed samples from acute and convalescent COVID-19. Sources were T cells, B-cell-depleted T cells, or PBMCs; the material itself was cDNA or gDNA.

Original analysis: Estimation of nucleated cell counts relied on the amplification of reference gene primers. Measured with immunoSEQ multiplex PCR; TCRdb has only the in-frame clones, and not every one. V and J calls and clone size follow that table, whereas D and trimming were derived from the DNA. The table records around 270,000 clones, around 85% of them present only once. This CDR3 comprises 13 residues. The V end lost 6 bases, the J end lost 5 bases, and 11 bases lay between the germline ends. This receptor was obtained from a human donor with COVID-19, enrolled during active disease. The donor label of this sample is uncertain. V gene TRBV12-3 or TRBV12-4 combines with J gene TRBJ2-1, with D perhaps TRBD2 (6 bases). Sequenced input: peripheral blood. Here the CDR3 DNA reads TGTGCCAGCAGCCCCGGACTAAACAATGAGCAGTTCTTC. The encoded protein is CASSPGLNNEQFF.